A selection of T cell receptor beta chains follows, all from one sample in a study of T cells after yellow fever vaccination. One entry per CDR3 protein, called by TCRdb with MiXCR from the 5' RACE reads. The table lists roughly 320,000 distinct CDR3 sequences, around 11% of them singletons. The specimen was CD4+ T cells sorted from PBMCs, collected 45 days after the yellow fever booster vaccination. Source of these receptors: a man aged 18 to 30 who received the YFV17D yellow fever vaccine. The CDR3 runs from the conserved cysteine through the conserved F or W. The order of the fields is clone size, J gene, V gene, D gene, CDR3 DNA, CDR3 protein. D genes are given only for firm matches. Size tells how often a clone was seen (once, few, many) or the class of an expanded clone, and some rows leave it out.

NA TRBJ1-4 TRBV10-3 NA TGTGCCATCAGCAGGAGGGTAAATGAAAAACTGTTTTTT CAISRRVNEKLFF
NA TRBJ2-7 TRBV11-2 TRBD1 TGTGCCAGCAGCCAACACCGGGACAGCTACGAGCAGTACTTC CASSQHRDSYEQYF
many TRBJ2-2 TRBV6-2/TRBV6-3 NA TGTGCCAGCAGGGACCCTTACACCGGGGAGCTGTTTTTT CASRDPYTGELFF
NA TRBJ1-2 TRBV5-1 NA TGCGCCAGCAGCTTGGGGCTAGGACAGCTGAACTATGGCTACACCTTC CASSLGLGQLNYGYTF
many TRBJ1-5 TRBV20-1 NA TGCAGTGCTAGAGCCTTCGGCCAGCCCCAGCATTTT CSARAFGQPQHF
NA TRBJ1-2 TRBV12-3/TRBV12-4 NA TGTGCCAGCAGACCCGACACACACTATGGCTACACCTTC CASRPDTHYGYTF
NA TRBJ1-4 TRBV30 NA TGTGCCTGGAGTGATTTTGGGGGAAAACTGTTTTTT CAWSDFGGKLFF
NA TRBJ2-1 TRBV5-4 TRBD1 TGTGCCAGCAGCTTGGCCTCTGGACAGGGGGCCGATGAGCAGTTCTTC CASSLASGQGADEQFF
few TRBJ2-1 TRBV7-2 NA TGTGCCAGCAGCTTAACCCTCCCGCCCACAGGGTACAGCAATGAGCAGTTCTTC CASSLTLPPTGYSNEQFF
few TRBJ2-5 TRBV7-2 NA TGTGCCAGCAGCTTAGACGGGGCCGTGGGGACCCAGTACTTC CASSLDGAVGTQYF
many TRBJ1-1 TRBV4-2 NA TGTGCCAGCAGCCAAGATGGGGGGCGCACTGAAGCTTTCTTT CASSQDGGRTEAFF
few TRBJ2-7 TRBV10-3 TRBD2 TGTGCCATCAGTGAGTCTCAGCGGGGGGGACTATCCTACGAGCAGTACTTC CAISESQRGGLSYEQYF
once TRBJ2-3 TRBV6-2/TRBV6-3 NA TGTGCCACCTCCCCCGTTTGGGATACGCAGTATTTT CATSPVWDTQYF
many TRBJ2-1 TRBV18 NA TGTGCCAGCTCACCTAACCAGCGGAGTAATGAGCAGTTCTTC CASSPNQRSNEQFF
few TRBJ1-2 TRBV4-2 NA TGTGCCAGCAGCCAAGATGGGGGGGCATCTTATGGCTACACCTTC CASSQDGGASYGYTF
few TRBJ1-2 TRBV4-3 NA TGCGCCAGCAGCCAGACCCCGGGGGGTAAGGGCTATGGCTACACCTTC CASSQTPGGKGYGYTF
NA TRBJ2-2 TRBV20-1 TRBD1 TGCAGTGCTAGAGAGACAGGGGTTCGCACCGGGGAGCTGTTTTTT CSARETGVRTGELFF
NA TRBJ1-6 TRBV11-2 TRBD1 TGTGCCAGCACCTCTCCGGACAGGCCAACAACACCCCTCCACTTT CASTSPDRPTTPLHF
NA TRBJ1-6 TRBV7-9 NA TGTGCCAGCAGCCCTGGCTTGTCCGGGAATTCACCCCTCCACTTT CASSPGLSGNSPLHF
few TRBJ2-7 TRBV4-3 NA TGCGCCAGCAGCCAAGACCGGGGGGCGTCCTACGAGCAGTACTTC CASSQDRGASYEQYF
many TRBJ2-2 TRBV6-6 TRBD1 TGTGCCAGCAGTCTGGGACAGGGGTCCGGGGAGCTGTTTTTT CASSLGQGSGELFF
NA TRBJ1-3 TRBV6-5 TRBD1 TGTGCCAGCAGTTCCGCAGGGGGCCCTACGTTCTCTGGAAACACCATATATTTT CASSSAGGPTFSGNTIYF
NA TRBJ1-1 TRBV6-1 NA TGTGCCAGCAGTGACAGGGGACTCCCGAACACTGAAGCTTTCTTT CASSDRGLPNTEAFF
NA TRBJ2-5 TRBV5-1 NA TGCGCCAGCAGCGGGACGGGGAATGCCCAAGAGACCCAGTACTTC CASSGTGNAQETQYF
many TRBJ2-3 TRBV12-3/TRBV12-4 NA TGTGCCAGCAGACCCTCGGGGCAACTAAGCACAGATACGCAGTATTTT CASRPSGQLSTDTQYF
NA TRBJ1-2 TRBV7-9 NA TGTGCCAGCAGCCTGAAGTCGGTGGAGGACTATGGCTACACCTTC CASSLKSVEDYGYTF
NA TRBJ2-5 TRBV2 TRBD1 TGTGCCAGCAGCGAAAAGCCAGGGGGAGAGACCCAGTACTTC CASSEKPGGETQYF
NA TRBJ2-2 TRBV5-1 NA TGCGCCAGCCGTTACGGGGCCACCACCGGGGAGCTGTTTTTT CASRYGATTGELFF
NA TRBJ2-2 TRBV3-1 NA TGTGCCAGCAGCGGCGTATCGGGCGGGGAGCTGTTTTTT CASSGVSGGELFF
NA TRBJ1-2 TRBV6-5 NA TGTGCCAGCAGTTCCCCGACAGACGGAAGATATGGCTACACCTTC CASSSPTDGRYGYTF
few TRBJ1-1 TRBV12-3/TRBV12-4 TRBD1 TGTGCCAGCAGTTTTCCACCCGGACAGGGGAACACTGAAGCTTTCTTT CASSFPPGQGNTEAFF
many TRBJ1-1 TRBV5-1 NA TGCGCCAGCAGCTCCGGGGGGGATCGGGGCACTGAAGCTTTCTTT CASSSGGDRGTEAFF
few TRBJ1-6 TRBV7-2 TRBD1 TGTGCCAGCAGCTTAGGGGACAGGGCGTCACCCCTCCACTTT CASSLGDRASPLHF
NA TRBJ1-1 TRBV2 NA TGTGCCAGCAGTGAAATCGGAAGGGAAGCTTTCTTT CASSEIGREAFF
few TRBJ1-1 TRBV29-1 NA TGCAGCGTTGAATCCCCAGAGAACACTGAAGCTTTCTTT CSVESPENTEAFF
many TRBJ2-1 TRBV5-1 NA TGCGCCTGTCGGGTAGGGCTCGGTGACAATGAGCAGTTCTTC CACRVGLGDNEQFF
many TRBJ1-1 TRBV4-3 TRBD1 TGCGCCAGCAGCCAGCAGGGGGACACTGAAGCTTTCTTT CASSQQGDTEAFF
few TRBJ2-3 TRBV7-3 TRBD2 TGTGCCAGCAGCTTAACTTCGGCTAGCGGGGGGCAACCAGATACGCAGTATTTT CASSLTSASGGQPDTQYF
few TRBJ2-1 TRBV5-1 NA TGCGCCAGCAGTCCCGGGGCCATTCACAATGAGCAGTTCTTC CASSPGAIHNEQFF